This T cell receptor (beta chain) was captured in a study of CD8 T cells in ankylosing spondylitis (dated by TCRdb to the late 2010s). General notes on the study: The study profiled T cell receptor beta repertoires in healthy donors and ankylosing spondylitis patients to find disease-linked TCR variants. The full study cohort was made up of 25 ankylosing spondylitis patients and fewer than 120 healthy donors. Samples of peripheral blood were taken, and for ankylosing spondylitis patients, synovial fluid was collected as well. Broad study findings and their caveats: The disease-linked clones were reported to be significantly enriched in matched synovial fluid samples from ankylosing spondylitis patients. A TCR beta motif made up of eight highly homologous amino acid variants appeared to be characteristic of blood from ankylosing spondylitis patients. Some TCR beta motif variants had previously been reported in synovial fluid and blood of reactive arthritis patients, which suggested common disease-initiation mechanisms. A CD8+ phenotype was shown by the disease-linked clones, which were found at relatively low frequencies in peripheral blood.

There are 12 amino acids in the CDR3, from cysteine to phenylalanine inclusive. Only the CDR3 part of the read is kept: 36 bases, read in frame from the first base. Between the V and J ends, shortened by 3 bases and 1 base respectively, the junction contains 3 bases. As encoded in the germline V gene (reference sequence), CDR1 is LNHDA while CDR2 is SQIVND. Reads for this sample came from an Illumina HiSeq 2500. Quantitative 5'-RACE with molecular barcodes was used to prepare TCR beta libraries. Processing in the source paper ran as follows. A new computational method, built on a probabilistic model of VDJ rearrangement, was used to identify disease-linked TCR variants. TCRdb reworked the public reads: Q25 trimming with fastp, MiXCR clone assembly, productive beta chains retained. Each entry is one CDR3 protein sequence, shown with its most common DNA and genes. TCRdb's processing, not the authors' own work, is the source of the V and J calls. This sample comprises some 250,000 distinct CDR3 sequences, 8% to 9.5% of them detected only once. The ten top clones hold about 6.8% of the sample.

This clonotype was counted at least ten times. Its antigen specificity is not known. No qualities accompany the bases; no much larger clone lies one base away. The rearranged chain carries TRBV19 and TRBJ1-1; no D segment can be confidently identified. The specimen sequenced was blood, either unsorted or a sorted T cell fraction (not recorded which). The TCR originated in a male donor with ankylosing spondylitis or in good health (not recorded which). This receptor has the CDR3 CASSMRNTEAFF. The nucleotide sequence reads as follows: TGTGCCAGTAGTATGAGGAACACTGAAGCTTTCTTT.